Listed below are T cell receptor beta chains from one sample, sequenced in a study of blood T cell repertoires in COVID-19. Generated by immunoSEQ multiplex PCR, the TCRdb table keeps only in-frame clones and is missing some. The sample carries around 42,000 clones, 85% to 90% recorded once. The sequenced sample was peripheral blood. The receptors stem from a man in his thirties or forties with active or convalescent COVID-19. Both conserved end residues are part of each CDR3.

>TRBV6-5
CASSRETGELFF
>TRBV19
CASSTRGEQFF
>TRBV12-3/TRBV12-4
CASSRDWGQPQHF
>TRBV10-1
CASGPGTSGGALDTQYF
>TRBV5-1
CASRAGDRNTGELFF
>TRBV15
CATSRDRGTKNIQYF
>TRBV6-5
CASSYRDNLPYEQYF
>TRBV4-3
CASSQDYGRSYNEQFF
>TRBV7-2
CASSLGQGYFTGELFF
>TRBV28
CASSLRSGYTF
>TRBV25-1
CASPGTGIRETQYF
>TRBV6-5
CASRTPGQGISSQYF
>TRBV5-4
CASSSLGGNGELFF
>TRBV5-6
CASSLALGAGYTF
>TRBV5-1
CASSLGGLGSSEKLFF
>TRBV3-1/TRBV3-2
CASSPTRTADTQYF
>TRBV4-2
CASSQEGTRSYNEQFF
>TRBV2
CASSSRGRTDTQYF
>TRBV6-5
CASSSYSGNRNTQYF
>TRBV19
CASSQSGPGELFF
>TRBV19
CASSEPGTGADTQYF
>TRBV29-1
CSVVGQEDRNYGYTF
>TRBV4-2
CASSQDSYNEQFF
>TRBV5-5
CASSFAGGKDYGYTF